Shown below are 15 T cell receptor beta chains from a single sample sequenced in a study of T and B cells in COVID-19 patients. TRB rearrangements were amplified by multiplex PCR with BIOMED2 TRB-A/B primers. TCRdb re-derived calls from the multiplex PCR reads in MiXCR, one entry per CDR3 protein. The sample has 20,000 to 30,000 distinct CDR3 sequences, 32% seen once. Each TRB amplification used about 250-550 ng of genomic DNA from blood. Sequencing was performed on blood. These receptor sequences come from a human donor who had recovered from COVID-19.

The V call is TRBV11-1, the J call TRBJ1-2; TRBD1 matches at 10 bases. From germline, CDR1 is SGHAT and CDR2 FQDESV (reference sequence). The trim removed 5 bases at V and 4 bases at J, leaving 7 bases unmatched. The length of the CDR3 is 15 residues. The DNA for the CDR3 is TGTGCCAGCAGCGACAGGGGGCGGGGATCCTATGGCTACACCTTC. Its translation is CASSDRGRGSYGYTF.

This clonotype came up a few times. The chain carries TRBV6-5 and TRBJ1-1; possibly TRBD1 for D (6 bases). The CDR3 is 15 amino acids. Germline V lookup: CDR1 MNHEY, CDR2 SVGAGI. V shed 6 bases and J shed 4 bases, with 18 bases lying between them. The CDR3 coding sequence is TGTGCCAGCAGCGACCTGGGGGCGCGCATCACTGAAGCTTTCTTT. Protein sequence: CASSDLGARITEAFF.

This clonotype occurred a few times. The chain is built from TRBV20-1 and TRBJ1-6; the D gene is possibly TRBD1 (5 bases). Trimming removed 0 bases from V and 6 bases from J, with 12 bases in between. The CDR3 has 15 residues. Germline CDR1 and CDR2: DFQATT and SNEGSKA (reference sequence). The CDR3 spells CSARDPGPFNSPLHF. CDR3 nucleotide sequence: TGCAGTGCTAGAGATCCGGGACCCTTTAATTCACCCCTCCACTTT.

This clonotype is medium-sized. This chain joins TRBV29-1 and TRBJ2-5; D not certain. Germline V lookup: CDR1 SQVTM, CDR2 ANQGSEA. The CDR3 has 12 amino acids. Trimming stripped 0 bases from V and 4 bases from J, with 6 bases between. The CDR3: CSVEERGETQYF. The DNA for the CDR3 is TGCAGCGTTGAAGAAAGAGGAGAGACCCAGTACTTC.

The V and J genes are TRBV20-1 and TRBJ2-7; 16 positions match TRBD2. This CDR3 region has 15 residues. Trimming at V came to 3 bases and at J to 7 bases, leaving 6 bases not matched to a gene. Germline loops: CDR1 DFQATT, CDR2 SNEGSKA (reference sequence). CDR3 residues: CSARGLAGGPREQYF. CDR3 nucleotides: TGCAGTGCTAGGGGACTAGCGGGAGGGCCGAGGGAGCAGTACTTC.

In its sample, this clonotype was seen a few times. V usage is TRBV6-2 or TRBV6-3 and J usage is TRBJ2-1; D might be TRBD1 (6 bases). The germline CDR1 and CDR2 sequences are MNHEY and SVGEGT. The CDR3 consists of 16 residues. The V gene lost 5 bases and the J gene lost 6 bases, with 20 bases spanning the gap. The CDR3 sequence: CASSDRTAKNLNEQFF. The CDR3 bases are TGTGCCAGCAGTGATAGGACAGCGAAAAACCTCAATGAGCAGTTCTTC.

This clonotype was counted only a few times. The V and J genes are TRBV30 and TRBJ1-5; D remains unclear. Germline V gives CDR1 GTSNPN, CDR2 SVGIG (reference sequence). The CDR3 contains 18 residues. V was pared by 0 bases and J by 3 bases, with 21 bases between. DNA for the CDR3: TGTGCCTGGAGTGTTCCTAGGGAGGGAACAATGGCCAATCAGCCCCAGCATTTT. Its protein is CAWSVPREGTMANQPQHF.

This rearrangement joins TRBV20-1 to TRBJ2-5; D might be TRBD1 or TRBD2, each matching 5 bases. V was cut by 1 base and J by 14 bases, with 17 bases left in between. The CDR3 sequence is 12 residues long. Germline V CDR1 and CDR2: DFQATT, SNEGSKA (reference sequence). In DNA form, the CDR3 reads TGCAGTGCTAGAGGGGGGACGGTTGAAGGTTACTTC. This sequence encodes CSARGGTVEGYF.

On this clonotype: It may be a read error: a sequence one base away is much more abundant. The rearrangement uses TRBV19 and TRBJ2-3; perhaps TRBD1 as D (6 bases). Trimming took off 6 bases at V and 6 bases at J, with 19 bases between the two ends. Germline V gene data show CDR1 as LNHDA and CDR2 as SQIVND (reference sequence). This CDR3 spans 15 amino acids. The CDR3 coding sequence is TGTGCCAGTAGCGTCACAGGGTTGGGGACGGATACGCAGTATTTT. It specifies CASSVTGLGTDTQYF.

The chain couples TRBV20-1 to TRBJ2-1, with D unresolved. Germline assignment: CDR1 DFQATT and CDR2 SNEGSKA (reference sequence). This CDR3 is built from 11 residues. Trimming took off 3 bases at V and 9 bases at J, with 9 bases between the two ends. This chain's CDR3 is CSARERFEQFF. In DNA, the CDR3 is TGCAGTGCTAGGGAAAGGTTTGAGCAGTTCTTC.

This chain links TRBV6-1 with TRBJ2-3; D tentatively fits TRBD1 or TRBD2 (6 bases each). Trimming removed 4 bases at V and 1 base at J, with 9 bases between. Germline lookup yields CDR1 MNHNS and CDR2 SASEGT. The CDR3 covers 14 residues. In DNA, the CDR3 is TGTGCCAGCAGTGCGGGGGCACGCACAGATACGCAGTATTTT. Its protein is CASSAGARTDTQYF.

The V gene is TRBV7-2, the J gene TRBJ1-4, with a weak D call TRBD1 (5 bases). V was cut by 5 bases and J by 8 bases, with 18 bases left in between. Germline V lookup: CDR1 SGHTA, CDR2 FQGNSA. This CDR3 has 15 amino acids. The CDR3 sequence is CASSQLRGLGEKLFF. CDR3 DNA: TGTGCCAGCAGCCAACTGAGGGGCCTCGGGGAAAAACTGTTTTTT.

This rearrangement joins TRBV13 to TRBJ2-7, with 9 bases that match TRBD1. Germline V gene lookup returns CDR1 PRHDT and CDR2 FYEKMQ (reference sequence). V lost 8 bases to trimming and J lost 4 bases; unmatched junction nucleotides: 21. This CDR3 has 18 residues. The CDR3 region is CASGGTGLYTRAEYEQYF. Here the CDR3 DNA reads TGTGCCAGCGGGGGGACAGGGCTGTATACCAGGGCGGAGTACGAGCAGTACTTC.

This clonotype was observed a few times. This chain links TRBV27 with TRBJ2-7; D ambiguous. The V gene's germline CDR1 is MNHEY and CDR2 SMNVEV (reference sequence). The V gene lost 4 bases and the J gene lost 0 bases, with 10 bases spanning the gap. This CDR3 region has 14 residues. The CDR3 nucleotides are TGTGCCAGCAGTTCCCTAATTCACTCCTACGAGCAGTACTTC. Protein sequence: CASSSLIHSYEQYF.

This clonotype is medium-sized by share. This chain connects TRBV12-3 or TRBV12-4 to TRBJ2-3; maybe TRBD2 (5 bases). This CDR3 contains 14 residues. V lost 7 bases and J 1 base, leaving 12 bases between the germline ends. CDR3 DNA: TGTGCCAGCATGCGACTATCCCGCACAGATACGCAGTATTTT. Encoded protein: CASMRLSRTDTQYF.